The 18 T cell receptor beta chains listed next were all sequenced from one sample in a study of blood T cell repertoires in COVID-19. Data came from immunoSEQ multiplex PCR; TCRdb stores just in-frame clones and leaves some out. The table shows 20,000 to 25,000 clones, with around 89% occurring only once. Sequencing was carried out using peripheral blood. The receptors stem from a human donor in a cohort sampled during active COVID-19.

This rearrangement joins TRBV30 to TRBJ1-2; the D gene is possibly TRBD1 (6 bases). This CDR3 has 15 residues. The germline CDR1 and CDR2 sequences are GTSNPN and SVGIG (reference sequence). The V and J ends lost 0 bases and 8 bases respectively, with 19 bases between them. The CDR3 spells CAWSVAGAGVGGYTF. Written as DNA, the CDR3 is TGTGCCTGGAGTGTAGCAGGGGCGGGTGTAGGCGGCTACACCTTC.

The gene calls are TRBV28 and TRBJ1-2; 7 positions match TRBD1. CDR1 is MDHEN, CDR2 SYDVKM, per germline. V shed 7 bases and J 0 bases; nucleotides not matched to a gene: 11. The CDR3 has 16 residues. This CDR3 is CASTSGRGVTNYGYTF. The CDR3 DNA follows: TGTGCCAGCACTTCTGGCAGGGGGGTAACTAACTATGGCTACACCTTC.

The chain joins TRBV19 to TRBJ2-3; 12 bases map to TRBD2. From germline, CDR1 is LNHDA and CDR2 SQIVND (reference sequence). The CDR3 contains 13 residues. V shed 3 bases, J shed 9 bases, and the junction held 1 base outside the gene matches. CDR3 sequence (DNA): TGTGCCAGTAGTATCGGACTAGCGGGAACGCAGTATTTT. It yields the protein CASSIGLAGTQYF.

The V gene is TRBV6-1, the J gene TRBJ1-5; D ambiguous. The CDR3 spans 22 residues. Looked up from germline, CDR1 is MNHNS and CDR2 is SASEGT. Trimming left V 0 bases short and J 0 bases short, with 27 bases between. CDR3 nucleotide sequence: TGTGCCAGCAGTGAAGCTCCCCTCCGGGCGGGGAGGAGTGGTTATAGCAATCAGCCCCAGCATTTT. It encodes CASSEAPLRAGRSGYSNQPQHF.

This chain links TRBV7-3 with TRBJ2-3; TRBD2 matches at 8 bases. With 3 bases clipped from V and 1 base from J, the junction kept 3 bases outside the gene matches. The CDR3 runs 15 residues. Germline V gene data show CDR1 as SGHTA and CDR2 as FQGTGA. CDR3 DNA sequence: TGTGCCAGCAGCTTTGAAGCGGGAGGCACAGATACGCAGTATTTT. Its translation is CASSFEAGGTDTQYF.

The J gene is TRBJ1-1, the V gene TRBV30; no firm D call. This CDR3 is 11 amino acids long. Germline-derived CDR1 and CDR2 are GTSNPN and SVGIG (reference sequence). V was shortened by 1 base and J by 4 bases, with 4 bases between the two germline ends. Here the CDR3 reads CAWSDGTEAFF. CDR3 in DNA: TGTGCCTGGAGTGACGGCACTGAAGCTTTCTTT.

The chain links TRBV11-2 to TRBJ2-2, with 12 bases lining up with TRBD2. CDR1 and CDR2 (germline): SGHAT, FQNNGV. This CDR3 spans 17 amino acids. The V and J ends lost 1 base and 10 bases, in that order; junction bases with no gene match: 10. The CDR3 loop reads CASSLGGLAGGRLELFF. CDR3 coding DNA: TGTGCCAGCAGCTTAGGAGGCCTAGCGGGAGGGCGGCTGGAGCTGTTTTTT.

The chain joins TRBV2 to TRBJ2-7; TRBD1 might be the D (5 bases). V was cut by 2 bases and J by 4 bases, with 15 bases left in between. This CDR3 is built from 15 residues. The germline V gene encodes CDR1 SNHLY and CDR2 FYNNEI. The CDR3 DNA reads as TGTGCCAGCAGTGAAAACCCCACAGGAAGATACGAGCAGTACTTC. This encodes CASSENPTGRYEQYF.

This sequence joins TRBV28 and TRBJ2-1; 14 positions match TRBD2. V shed 2 bases and J 7 bases; nucleotides not matched to a gene: 4. CDR3 size: 16 residues. Germline V lookup: CDR1 MDHEN, CDR2 SYDVKM. Here the CDR3 DNA reads TGTGCCAGCAGTTTAAGGGGACTAGCGGGGGTAAATGAGCAGTTCTTC. Translating it yields CASSLRGLAGVNEQFF.

The chain carries TRBV9 and TRBJ1-1; D gene unclear. This CDR3 contains 15 residues. Germline assignment: CDR1 SGDLS and CDR2 YYNGEE. The V end was cut by 0 bases, the J end by 0 bases, with 9 bases between. The CDR3 coding sequence is TGTGCCAGCAGCGTAGGTTCGGGATTGAACACTGAAGCTTTCTTT. It specifies CASSVGSGLNTEAFF. Full variable domain (missing parts from reference TRBV9 and TRBJ1-1): DSGVTQTPKHLITATGQRVTLRCSPRSGDLSVYWYQQSLDQGLQFLIQYYNGEERAKGNILERFSAQQFPDLHSELNLSSLELGDSALYFCASSVGSGLNTEAFFGQGTRLTVV.

This chain connects TRBV28 to TRBJ1-5; the D gene is possibly TRBD1 (5 bases). V lost 9 bases and J 0 bases, leaving 9 bases between the germline ends. The CDR3 sequence is 13 residues long. Per the germline V gene, CDR1 is MDHEN and CDR2 is SYDVKM. CDR3 sequence reads: CARGGHSNQPQHF. CDR3 in DNA: TGTGCCAGGGGCGGACATAGCAATCAGCCCCAGCATTTT.

The V gene is TRBV19, the J gene TRBJ2-7, with D perhaps matching TRBD1 (5 bases). Germline-derived CDR1 and CDR2 are LNHDA and SQIVND (reference sequence). The CDR3 is 14 residues long. Trimming removed 8 bases at V and 4 bases at J, with 18 bases between. CDR3 loop: CASLGHTNSYEQYF. CDR3 DNA sequence: TGTGCCAGTCTCGGACATACGAACTCGTACGAGCAGTACTTC. The full variable domain, rest sourced from reference TRBV19 and TRBJ2-7, is DGGITQSPKYLFRKEGQNVTLSCEQNLNHDAMYWYRQDPGQGLRLIYYSQIVNDFQKGDIAEGYSVSREKKESFPLTVTSAQKNPTAFYLCASLGHTNSYEQYFGPGTRLTVT.

The CDR3 protein is CASSLGESYTDTQYF. DNA for the CDR3: TGTGCCAGCAGCTTAGGGGAGTCCTACACAGATACGCAGTATTTT. The chain couples TRBV13 to TRBJ2-3; D is uncertain. There are 15 residues in the CDR3. The germline V gene has CDR1 PRHDT and CDR2 FYEKMQ (reference sequence). Trimming cost V 0 bases and J 2 bases, with 9 bases left between them.

The rearrangement uses TRBV28 and TRBJ1-5; D ambiguous. The CDR3 runs 14 residues. With 6 bases removed from V and 5 bases from J, the gap between germline ends came to 14 bases. Germline V gene sequence: CDR1 MDHEN, CDR2 SYDVKM. The CDR3 here is CASSLTASYQPQHF. DNA for the CDR3: TGTGCCAGCAGCCTAACAGCTTCCTATCAGCCCCAGCATTTT.

The V and J genes are TRBV29-1 and TRBJ2-4; 10 positions agree with TRBD1. After removal of 8 bases from V and 2 bases from J, the junction contained 9 bases not matched to a gene. This CDR3 contains 15 residues. The V gene's germline CDR1 is SQVTM and CDR2 ANQGSEA. CDR3 DNA: TGCAGCACAACCGGGACAGGGGACTCCAAAAACATTCAGTACTTC. It codes for CSTTGTGDSKNIQYF.

The genes are TRBV9 and TRBJ1-1, with D possibly TRBD1 on 5 matching bases. This CDR3 comprises 14 residues. Germline V gene sequence: CDR1 SGDLS, CDR2 YYNGEE. V was cut by 2 bases and J by 1 base, with 9 bases left in between. The CDR3 nucleotides are TGTGCCAGCAGCGTGGGACTCCAGAACACTGAAGCTTTCTTT. This codes for CASSVGLQNTEAFF.

This rearrangement joins TRBV27 to TRBJ1-5; a possible D gene is TRBD1 (6 bases). V dropped 4 bases and J dropped 5 bases, with 9 bases sitting between them. The length of the CDR3 is 13 residues. Germline V gene lookup returns CDR1 MNHEY and CDR2 SMNVEV (reference sequence). The CDR3 loop is CASSSYRDQPQHF. CDR3 DNA: TGTGCCAGCAGTTCATACAGGGATCAGCCCCAGCATTTT.

The J gene is TRBJ1-2, the V gene TRBV7-3, with D hard to call. This CDR3 contains 14 residues. V was clipped by 5 bases and J by 6 bases, with 16 bases between them. In germline, CDR1 is SGHTA, CDR2 FQGTGA. The CDR3 nucleotides read TGTGCCAGCAGCCCCGGGATCGGAGGGAATGGCTACACCTTC. It codes for CASSPGIGGNGYTF.